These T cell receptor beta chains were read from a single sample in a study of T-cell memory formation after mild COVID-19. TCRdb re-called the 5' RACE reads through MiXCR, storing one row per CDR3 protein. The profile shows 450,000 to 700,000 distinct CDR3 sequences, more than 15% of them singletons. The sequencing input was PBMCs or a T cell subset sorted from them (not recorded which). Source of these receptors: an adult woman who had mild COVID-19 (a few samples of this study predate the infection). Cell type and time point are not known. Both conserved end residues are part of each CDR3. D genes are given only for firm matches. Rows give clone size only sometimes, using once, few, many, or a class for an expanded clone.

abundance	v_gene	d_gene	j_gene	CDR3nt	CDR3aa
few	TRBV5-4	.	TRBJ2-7	TGTGCCAGCAGCTTGATGGTCTCCTACGAGCAGTACTTC	CASSLMVSYEQYF
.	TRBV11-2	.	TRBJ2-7	TGTGCCAGCAGCTCCTCGACCAGGGACTCATCCTACGAGCAGTACTTC	CASSSSTRDSSYEQYF
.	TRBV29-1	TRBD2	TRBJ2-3	TGCAGCGTTGGTAGAGCGGGAGGAATTTCCGAAGATACGCAGTATTTT	CSVGRAGGISEDTQYF
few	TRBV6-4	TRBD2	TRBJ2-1	TGTGCCAGCACCACCAGGACTAGCGGGATAGGCCTATGGGTGCAGTTCTTC	CASTTRTSGIGLWVQFF
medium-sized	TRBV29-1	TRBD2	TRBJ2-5	TGCAGCGTTGAGCCTATGACTAGCGGGGGGGCCTACGGGCAAGAGACCCAGTACTTC	CSVEPMTSGGAYGQETQYF
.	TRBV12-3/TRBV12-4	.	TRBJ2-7	TGTGCCAGCAGTTTTTCGGAGGGGTCGGGGTACGAGCAGTACTTC	CASSFSEGSGYEQYF
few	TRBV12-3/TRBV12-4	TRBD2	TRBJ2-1	TGTGCCAGCAGATTGGGACTAGCGGAGTCCAATGAGCAGTTCTTC	CASRLGLAESNEQFF
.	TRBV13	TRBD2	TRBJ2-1	TGTGCCAGCAGCTTTCTTACTAGCGGGGGGGATAACAATGAGCAGTTCTTC	CASSFLTSGGDNNEQFF
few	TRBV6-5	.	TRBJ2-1	TGTGCCAGCAGTTACAGGAGCTACTACAATGAGCAGTTCTTC	CASSYRSYYNEQFF
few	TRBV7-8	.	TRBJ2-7	TGTGCCAGCAGCTTGACAGTTAGGACCTACGAGCAGTACTTC	CASSLTVRTYEQYF
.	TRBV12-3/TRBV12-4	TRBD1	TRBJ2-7	TGTGCCAGCAGCCCCGACAGGGAAAACTACGAGCAGTACTTC	CASSPDRENYEQYF
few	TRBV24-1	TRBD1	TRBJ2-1	TGTGCCACCAGTGATTTTACAGGGGCCAATGAGCAGTTCTTC	CATSDFTGANEQFF
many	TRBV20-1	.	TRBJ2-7	TGCAGTGCCACCCCCCCACCTCTTCTCCACGAGCAGTACTTC	CSATPPPLLHEQYF
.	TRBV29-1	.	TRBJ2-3	TGCAGCGTTGACGGATGGCCGCAGTATTTT	CSVDGWPQYF
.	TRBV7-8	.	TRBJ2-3	.	CASSFGSGSRSDTQYF
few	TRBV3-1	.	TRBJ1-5	TGTGCCAGCAGCCAAGCCGGGGGGGTACGTCAGCCCCAGCATTTT	CASSQAGGVRQPQHF
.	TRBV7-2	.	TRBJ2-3	TGTGCCAGCAGCCCGGGGACCACAGGTTTTCCACGCACAGATACGCAGTATTTT	CASSPGTTGFPRTDTQYF